Sequencing of this T cell receptor beta chain was carried out in a study of response to subunit inactivated influenza vaccine. Points from the study as a whole: New T cells are recruited in small numbers by each seasonal influenza vaccination, according to the authors' suggestion.

TCRdb redid the calling of the RT-PCR reads with MiXCR, one entry per CDR3 protein. In the table there are 400,000 to 650,000 distinct CDR3 sequences, 6.5% to 8% of which are singletons. The V gene's germline CDR1 is MNHEY and CDR2 SMNVEV (reference sequence). Trimming removed 0 bases from V and 7 bases from J; junction bases left unmatched: 1. The CDR3 has 13 amino acids. As for this clonotype: The antigen is not known.

The TCR was taken from a man aged 50-75 years who received an inactivated influenza vaccine. The V and J genes are TRBV27 and TRBJ2-3; TRBD2 matches at 7 bases. The sample here was PBMCs from blood, taken less than 30 months after vaccination. CDR3 amino acids: CASSLSGGNTQYF. In DNA form, the CDR3 reads TGTGCCAGCAGTTTATCGGGAGGGAATACGCAGTATTTT.